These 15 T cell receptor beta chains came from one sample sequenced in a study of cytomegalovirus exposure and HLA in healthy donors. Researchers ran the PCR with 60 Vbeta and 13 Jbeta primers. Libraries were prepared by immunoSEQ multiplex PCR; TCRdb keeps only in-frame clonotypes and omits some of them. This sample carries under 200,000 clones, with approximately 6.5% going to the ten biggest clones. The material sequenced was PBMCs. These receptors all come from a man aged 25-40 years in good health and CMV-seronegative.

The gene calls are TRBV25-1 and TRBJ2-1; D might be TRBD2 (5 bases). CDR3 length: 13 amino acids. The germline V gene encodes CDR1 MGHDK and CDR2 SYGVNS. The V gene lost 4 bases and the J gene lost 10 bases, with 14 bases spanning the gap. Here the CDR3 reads CASSVKLVDEQFF. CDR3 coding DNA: TGTGCCAGCAGTGTAAAACTAGTTGACGAGCAGTTCTTC.

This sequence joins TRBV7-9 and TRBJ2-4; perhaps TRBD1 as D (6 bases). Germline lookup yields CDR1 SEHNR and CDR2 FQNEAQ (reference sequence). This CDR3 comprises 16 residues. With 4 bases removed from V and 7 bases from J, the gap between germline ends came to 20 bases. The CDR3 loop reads CASSSQQGPHSNIQYF. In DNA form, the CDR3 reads TGTGCCAGCAGCTCCCAGCAGGGGCCACACAGTAACATTCAGTACTTC.

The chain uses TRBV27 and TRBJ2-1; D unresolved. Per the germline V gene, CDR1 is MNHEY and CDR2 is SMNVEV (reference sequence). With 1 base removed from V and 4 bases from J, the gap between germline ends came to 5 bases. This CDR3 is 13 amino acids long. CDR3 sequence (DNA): TGTGCCAGCAGTTTATTTATGTACAATGAGCAGTTCTTC. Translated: CASSLFMYNEQFF.

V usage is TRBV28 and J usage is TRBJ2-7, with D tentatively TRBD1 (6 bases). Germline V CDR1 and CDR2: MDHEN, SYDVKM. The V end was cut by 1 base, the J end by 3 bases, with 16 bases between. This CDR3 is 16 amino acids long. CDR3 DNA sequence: TGTGCCAGCAGTTTATCCTCGGGACACACTCTCTACGAGCAGTACTTC. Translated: CASSLSSGHTLYEQYF. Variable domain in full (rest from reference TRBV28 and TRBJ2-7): DVKVTQSSRYLVKRTGEKVFLECVQDMDHENMFWYRQDPGLGLRLIYFSYDVKMKEKGDIPEGYSVSREKKERFSLILESASTNQTSMYLCASSLSSGHTLYEQYFGPGTRLTVT.

In nucleotides, the CDR3 is TGTGCCAGCAGCAGGGAGGCGGATCAGCCCCAGCATTTT. Translating it yields CASSREADQPQHF. This chain connects TRBV2 to TRBJ1-5; tentatively, D is TRBD1 (5 bases). The CDR3 sequence is 13 residues long. CDR1 is SNHLY and CDR2 is FYNNEI in the germline V gene. Between the trimmed V and J ends, which lost 6 bases and 5 bases, there was a span of 11 bases.

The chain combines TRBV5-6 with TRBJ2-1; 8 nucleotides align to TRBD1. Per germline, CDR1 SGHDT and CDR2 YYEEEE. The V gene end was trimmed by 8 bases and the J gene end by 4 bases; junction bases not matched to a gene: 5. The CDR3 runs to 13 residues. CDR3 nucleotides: TGTGCCAGTCTTCGACAGGGGTACAATGAGCAGTTCTTC. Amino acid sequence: CASLRQGYNEQFF.

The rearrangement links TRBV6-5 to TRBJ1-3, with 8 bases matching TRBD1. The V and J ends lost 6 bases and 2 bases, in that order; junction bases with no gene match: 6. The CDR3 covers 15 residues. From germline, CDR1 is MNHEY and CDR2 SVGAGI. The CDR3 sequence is CASRKDRAAGNTIYF. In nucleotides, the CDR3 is TGTGCCAGCAGAAAGGACAGGGCGGCTGGAAACACCATATATTTT.

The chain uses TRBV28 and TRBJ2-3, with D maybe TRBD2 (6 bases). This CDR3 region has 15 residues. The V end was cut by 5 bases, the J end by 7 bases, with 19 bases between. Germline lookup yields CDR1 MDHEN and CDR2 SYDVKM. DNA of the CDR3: TGTGCCAGCAGTCGACTAGTAGGGGTTCAGAATACGCAGTATTTT. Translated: CASSRLVGVQNTQYF.

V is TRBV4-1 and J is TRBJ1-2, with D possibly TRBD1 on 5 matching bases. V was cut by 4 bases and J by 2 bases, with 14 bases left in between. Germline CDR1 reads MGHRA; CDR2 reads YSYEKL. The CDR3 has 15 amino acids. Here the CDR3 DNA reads TGCGCCAGCAGCCCAGAGGGGAGTTTGAACTATGGCTACACCTTC. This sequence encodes CASSPEGSLNYGYTF.

Here the CDR3 reads CASRAYGGEKNIQYF. CDR3 coding DNA: TGTGCCAGCAGGGCCTATGGCGGGGAGAAAAACATTCAGTACTTC. The rearrangement joins TRBV2 to TRBJ2-4; perhaps TRBD2 as D (6 bases). V was trimmed by 6 bases and J by 4 bases, leaving 16 bases between them. The CDR3 consists of 15 residues. Germline V lookup: CDR1 SNHLY, CDR2 FYNNEI.

In nucleotides, the CDR3 is TGTGCCAGCAGTTACTCGGGGCCTAACGGGGAGCTGTTTTTT. The encoded protein is CASSYSGPNGELFF. The chain has TRBV6-5 and TRBJ2-2, with D possibly TRBD1 on 5 matching bases. Trimming took off 0 bases at V and 7 bases at J, with 9 bases between the two ends. Per the germline V gene, CDR1 is MNHEY and CDR2 is SVGAGI. The CDR3 has 14 amino acids.

Here the CDR3 reads CASSLTAREKLFF. The CDR3 coding sequence is TGTGCCAGCAGCTTAACGGCTAGGGAAAAACTGTTTTTT. The rearrangement uses TRBV7-9 and TRBJ1-4, with D unresolved. Per germline, CDR1 SEHNR and CDR2 FQNEAQ (reference sequence). The CDR3 covers 13 residues. V was pared by 2 bases and J by 8 bases, with 9 bases between.

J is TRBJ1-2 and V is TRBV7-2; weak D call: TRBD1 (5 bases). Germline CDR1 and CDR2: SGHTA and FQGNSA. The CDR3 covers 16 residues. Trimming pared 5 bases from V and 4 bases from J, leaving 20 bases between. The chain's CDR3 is CASSPSLGVFGYGYTF. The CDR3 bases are TGTGCCAGCAGCCCTTCGTTAGGGGTCTTCGGCTATGGCTACACCTTC.

For the CDR3, the DNA is TGTGCCAGCAGTTTCCTGCGACTAGCGGGAGAGGATGAGCAGTTCTTC. Its translation: CASSFLRLAGEDEQFF. V usage is TRBV27 and J usage is TRBJ2-1; the match to TRBD2 covers 12 bases. Germline V lookup: CDR1 MNHEY, CDR2 SMNVEV (reference sequence). J gave up 8 bases and V 3 bases, and 8 bases lay outside the gene matches. This CDR3 spans 16 amino acids.

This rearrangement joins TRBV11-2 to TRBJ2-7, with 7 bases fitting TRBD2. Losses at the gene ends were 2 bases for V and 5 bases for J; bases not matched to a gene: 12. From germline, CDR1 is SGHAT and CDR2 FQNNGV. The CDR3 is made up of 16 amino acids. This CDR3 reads CASSLNWRESIHEQYF. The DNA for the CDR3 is TGTGCCAGCAGCTTAAACTGGCGGGAGAGTATCCACGAGCAGTACTTC.